This TCR beta chain was sequenced for a study of T cell changes during pregnancy in multiple sclerosis (dated by TCRdb to the late 2010s). Broadly, across the study: Changes in the T cell repertoire over the course of pregnancy were examined in this study in women with multiple sclerosis.

The method was the immunoSEQ multiplex PCR assay. TCRdb mirrors the immuneACCESS table, restricted to in-frame sequences. Some clones are absent from its copies; in checked studies, under half trace to an unresolved V gene, and the reason for the others is unknown. The sample records 45,000 to 55,000 clones, more than 85% of which are singletons. Clones ranked in the top ten supply under 2.5% of the sample. The CDR3 covers 14 residues, taking in both the cysteine and the phenylalanine. The retained sequence is limited to the CDR3, 42 bases, with the frame set at the first base. Trimming costs V 0 bases and J 3 bases, and their ends lie 8 bases apart. The germline V gene encodes CDR1 SGHTA and CDR2 FQGTGA. With regard to this clone: Its recognized antigen is unknown. No much larger clone is present one base from it, and per-base qualities are unavailable.

The receptor was derived from a female donor with multiple sclerosis, enrolled in a pregnancy study. The rearranged chain carries TRBV7-3 and TRBJ1-1, with no confident D gene call. This material consisted of peripheral blood, taken in the third trimester of pregnancy. The CDR3 here reads CASSLTAGDTEAFF. The DNA sequence follows: TGTGCCAGCAGCTTAACCGCGGGTGACACTGAAGCTTTCTTT.